Reported below is one T cell receptor (beta chain). The sample is drawn from a study of T cell changes during pregnancy in multiple sclerosis. TCRdb keeps only in-frame clones here, not all; method: immunoSEQ multiplex PCR. Among 35,000 to 45,000 clones listed, roughly 85% were seen once. CDR1 is KGHSH, CDR2 LQKENI, per germline. This CDR3 has 15 residues. V was clipped by 5 bases and J by 8 bases; unmatched bases: 11. The input for sequencing was CD4+ T cells from peripheral blood mononuclear cells, taken after pregnancy. V and J are TRBV18 and TRBJ1-5; TRBD1 matches at 8 bases. This TCR derives from a female donor with multiple sclerosis, enrolled in a pregnancy study. As DNA, the CDR3 is TGTGCCAGCTCAGACCGGACAGGGCCAACCGAGCCCCAGCATTTT. Translating gives CASSDRTGPTEPQHF.